This TCR beta chain comes out of a study of blood T cell repertoires in COVID-19. The CDR3 extends over 17 amino acids. The germline CDR1 and CDR2 sequences are SGHDT and YYEEEE. V lost 0 bases, J lost 1 base, and 10 bases stayed unmatched. The table came from immunoSEQ multiplex PCR; TCRdb's copy has only in-frame clones and leaves some out. The profile shows about 190,000 clones, approximately 84% of them singletons. The receptor's source is a woman in her seventies with active or convalescent COVID-19. Source material: peripheral blood. The gene calls are TRBV5-6 and TRBJ2-7; 7 positions match TRBD2. The CDR3 reads CASSLGWGRGGSYEQYF. The CDR3 DNA follows: TGTGCCAGCAGCTTGGGTTGGGGGAGGGGAGGATCCTACGAGCAGTACTTC.